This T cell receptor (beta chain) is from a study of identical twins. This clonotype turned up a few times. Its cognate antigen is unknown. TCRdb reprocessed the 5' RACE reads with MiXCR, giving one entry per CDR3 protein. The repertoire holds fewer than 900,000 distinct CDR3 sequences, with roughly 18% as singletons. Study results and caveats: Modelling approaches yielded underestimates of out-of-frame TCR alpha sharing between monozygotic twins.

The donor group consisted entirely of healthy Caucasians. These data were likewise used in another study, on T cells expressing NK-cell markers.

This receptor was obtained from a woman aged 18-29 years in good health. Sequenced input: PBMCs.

The DNA for the CDR3 is TGTGCCAGCAGTCGGTGGGCACCGAACACCGGGGAGCTGTTTTTT. This gives the protein CASSRWAPNTGELFF. The chain is built from TRBV12-3 or TRBV12-4 and TRBJ2-2; unclear D gene. Trimming cost V 5 bases and J 0 bases, with 10 bases left between them. CDR3 length: 15 residues.